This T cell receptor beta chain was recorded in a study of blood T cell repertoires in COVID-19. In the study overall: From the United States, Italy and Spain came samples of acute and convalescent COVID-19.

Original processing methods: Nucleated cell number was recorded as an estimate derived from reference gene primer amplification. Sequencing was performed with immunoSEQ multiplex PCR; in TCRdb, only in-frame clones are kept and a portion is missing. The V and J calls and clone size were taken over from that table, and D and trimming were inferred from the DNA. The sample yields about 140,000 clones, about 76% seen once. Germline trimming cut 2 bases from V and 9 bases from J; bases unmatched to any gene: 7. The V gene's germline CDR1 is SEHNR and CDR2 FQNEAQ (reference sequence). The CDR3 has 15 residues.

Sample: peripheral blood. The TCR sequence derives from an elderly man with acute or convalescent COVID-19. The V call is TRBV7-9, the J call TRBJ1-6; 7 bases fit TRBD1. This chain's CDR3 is CASSLSQGVSSPLHF. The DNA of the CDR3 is TGTGCCAGCAGCTTATCGCAGGGGGTTAGTTCACCCCTCCACTTT.